The 18 T cell receptor beta chains below all came from one sample that was sequenced in a study of blood T cells in healthy people across ages. With a J-beta primer mix and a sample-barcoded 5' primer, a second PCR ran about 7 to 12 cycles. TCRdb processed the 5' RACE reads anew with MiXCR; each CDR3 protein has one entry. The sample contains some 800,000 distinct CDR3 sequences, around two fifths of which appear only once. Specimen: blood. These receptors all stem from a man between 60 and 75 years old in good health.

This chain joins TRBV12-3 or TRBV12-4 and TRBJ1-1; no firm D call. Trimming left V 3 bases short and J 3 bases short, with 11 bases between. CDR3 size: 14 residues. In DNA form, the CDR3 reads TGTGCCAGCAGTTTTGCGAACAGCTACACTGAAGCTTTCTTT. This gives the protein CASSFANSYTEAFF.

This clonotype appeared a few times. The rearrangement joins TRBV12-3 or TRBV12-4 to TRBJ2-1; TRBD1 might be the D (6 bases). V lost 8 bases to trimming and J lost 8 bases, with 22 bases between them. The CDR3 spans 15 residues. The CDR3 loop reads CASSTDVGAEDEQFF. The CDR3 DNA is TGTGCCAGCTCAACCGATGTGGGGGCAGAGGATGAGCAGTTCTTC.

This CDR3 is CSARGSGRETQYF. DNA for the CDR3: TGCAGTGCTAGGGGCAGCGGGAGAGAGACCCAGTACTTC. The J gene is TRBJ2-5, the V gene TRBV20-1; 8 bases agree with TRBD2. The V segment lost 3 bases and the J segment 4 bases; nucleotides outside the gene matches: 4. The CDR3 runs 13 residues. Germline CDR1 and CDR2: DFQATT and SNEGSKA (reference sequence).

V usage is TRBV5-5 and J usage is TRBJ2-3; TRBD2 aligns across 7 bases. CDR1 SGHKS and CDR2 YYEKEE come from the germline V gene (reference sequence). V gave up 1 base and J gave up 10 bases; unmatched junction bases: 15. The CDR3 contains 16 residues. The DNA for the CDR3 is TGTGCCAGCAGCTTGCTAACGGGGGGTTTAGGGAATGCGCAGTATTTT. Protein sequence: CASSLLTGGLGNAQYF.

This clonotype showed up just a few times. The V gene is TRBV6-5, the J gene TRBJ1-6; 7 nucleotides line up with TRBD1. The germline gives CDR1 MNHEY, CDR2 SVGAGI. With 2 bases clipped from V and 7 bases from J, the junction kept 2 bases outside the gene matches. This CDR3 contains 14 residues. Here the CDR3 reads CASSYDRANSPLHF. In DNA form, the CDR3 reads TGTGCCAGCAGTTACGACAGGGCAAATTCACCCCTCCACTTT.

The chain carries TRBV11-2 and TRBJ2-3; D is uncertain. Germline V lookup: CDR1 SGHAT, CDR2 FQNNGV. The CDR3 runs 13 residues. Trimming removed 3 bases from V and 4 bases from J, with 8 bases in between. The CDR3 DNA reads as TGTGCCAGCAGCTTTGGTAGGGCAGATACGCAGTATTTT. Protein product: CASSFGRADTQYF.

This sequence joins TRBV5-1 and TRBJ1-5, with 9 bases aligning to TRBD1. The V segment lost 3 bases and the J segment 5 bases; nucleotides outside the gene matches: 3. There are 14 residues in the CDR3. Germline CDR1 reads SGHRS; CDR2 reads YFSETQ. The CDR3 DNA follows: TGCGCCAGCAGCTCGACAGGGGGGGATCAGCCCCAGCATTTT. Translating it yields CASSSTGGDQPQHF.

In this sample, this clonotype turned up a few times. The J gene is TRBJ2-3, the V gene TRBV6-2 or TRBV6-3; 14 nucleotides match TRBD2. Trimming cost V 7 bases and J 0 bases; bases outside gene matches: 6. The CDR3 spans 17 residues. CDR1 is MNHEY, CDR2 SVGEGT, per germline. The CDR3 reads CASKGLAGEISTDTQYF. The DNA of the CDR3 is TGTGCCAGCAAGGGACTAGCGGGGGAGATCAGCACAGATACGCAGTATTTT.

The V and J genes are TRBV7-2 and TRBJ2-7; D gene ambiguous. With 5 bases removed from V and 4 bases from J, the gap between germline ends came to 15 bases. Germline CDR1 reads SGHTA; CDR2 reads FQGNSA. The CDR3 loop spans 14 amino acids. CDR3 sequence: CASSPAAVLYEQYF. Written as DNA, the CDR3 is TGTGCCAGCAGCCCCGCGGCCGTACTTTACGAGCAGTACTTC.

The chain uses TRBV14 and TRBJ2-1; 7 bases are a match to TRBD2. The CDR3 length is 16 residues. The trim removed 3 bases at V and 0 bases at J, leaving 5 bases unmatched. From germline, CDR1 is SGHDN and CDR2 FVKESK. The CDR3 DNA is TGTGCCAGCAGCCATCATGCGGGGGACTCCTACAATGAGCAGTTCTTC. This sequence encodes CASSHHAGDSYNEQFF.

V is TRBV11-2 and J is TRBJ2-5, with 10 bases lining up with TRBD2. Germline V CDR1 and CDR2: SGHAT, FQNNGV. The J segment lost 5 bases and the V segment lost 7 bases, leaving 7 bases of the junction unmatched. CDR3 length: 14 residues. The CDR3 protein is CASKLAGLEETQYF. CDR3 DNA: TGTGCCAGCAAACTAGCGGGGTTGGAGGAGACCCAGTACTTC.

This chain connects TRBV7-2 to TRBJ2-3; D remains unclear. CDR1 and CDR2 (germline): SGHTA, FQGNSA. The CDR3 consists of 12 residues. Between the trimmed V and J ends, which lost 9 bases and 3 bases, there was a span of 10 bases. CDR3 in amino acids: CASTPGTDTQYF. The CDR3 region has the DNA TGTGCCAGTACCCCCGGGACAGATACGCAGTATTTT.

The rearrangement links TRBV20-1 to TRBJ2-7; 9 bases fit TRBD1. V trimming: 5 bases; J trimming: 1 base; junction bases outside the gene matches: 6. The CDR3 sequence is 14 residues long. Germline values: CDR1 DFQATT, CDR2 SNEGSKA (reference sequence). The CDR3 bases are TGCAGTGCTTACCGGGACAGGGTATCCTACGAGCAGTACTTC. It translates to CSAYRDRVSYEQYF.

This clonotype was detected many times. An end of the junction differs from the germline gene, which may be a read error. The chain combines TRBV5-1 with TRBJ2-7; 15 nucleotides line up with TRBD2. Per the germline V gene, CDR1 is SGHRS and CDR2 is YFSETQ. The CDR3 runs to 16 residues. In nucleotides, the CDR3 is TGTGCCAGCAGCTTAGGGACTAGCGGGGGGTCCTACGAGCAGTACTTC. Its protein is CASSLGTSGGSYEQYF.

This rearrangement joins TRBV9 to TRBJ2-5; D is possibly TRBD1 or TRBD2 (6 bases each). The assigned J gene may be wrong: the sequence end matches TRBJ2-7 better. CDR1 is SGDLS, CDR2 YYNGEE, per germline. CDR3 length equals 16 residues. As DNA, the CDR3 is TGTGCCAGCAGCGTAGAAGGAGGGGGACCGTTCTACGAGCAGTACTTC. This sequence encodes CASSVEGGGPFYEQYF.

In its sample, this clonotype was seen a few times. This chain connects TRBV7-9 to TRBJ2-6; D possibly corresponds to TRBD1 (5 bases). The V gene's germline CDR1 is SEHNR and CDR2 FQNEAQ (reference sequence). The germline V and J ends were trimmed by 1 base and 0 bases, with 10 bases remaining between them. The CDR3 extends over 17 amino acids. CDR3 sequence: CASSLGAGISGANVLTF. CDR3 bases: TGTGCCAGCAGCTTAGGTGCAGGGATCTCTGGGGCCAACGTCCTGACTTTC.

A note on this clonotype: Since a much larger clone is just one base distant, this may be a read error. The rearrangement joins TRBV29-1 to TRBJ2-1; no clear D gene. This CDR3 has 12 amino acids. Germline V gene sequence: CDR1 SQVTM, CDR2 ANQGSEA. The V gene lost 3 bases and the J gene lost 13 bases, with 16 bases spanning the gap. The CDR3 sequence: CSVEAARETQFF. In DNA form, the CDR3 reads TGCAGCGTTGAGGCAGCGCGAGAGACCCAGTTCTTC.

This clonotype was counted ten times or more. The chain recombines TRBV20-1 with TRBJ1-5; D might be TRBD1 (6 bases). Germline V gene sequence: CDR1 DFQATT, CDR2 SNEGSKA (reference sequence). CDR3 size: 15 residues. V was shortened by 1 base and J by 2 bases, with 12 bases between the two germline ends. CDR3 sequence reads: CSARGGRGRNQPQHF. CDR3 bases: TGCAGTGCTAGAGGTGGTCGGGGGCGCAATCAGCCCCAGCATTTT.